Each of the 30 T cell receptor beta chains below was sequenced from the same sample in a study of Ad26.COV2.S vaccination and SARS-CoV-2 variants. Indicated treatment: over 15 received Ad26.COV2.S at low or high dose, single or two shots; about 5 received placebo; per-sample allocation not given. Sampling was done on day 63 after the first vaccine or placebo injection. Sequencing used immunoSEQ multiplex PCR; TCRdb keeps in-frame clones, though not all of them. The table records 380,000 or so clones, 88% of them present only once. This specimen was peripheral blood, taken in a trial of Ad26.COV2.S vaccine versus placebo. Receptors originate from a person between 18 and 65 years old who received the Ad26.COV2.S COVID-19 vaccine or a placebo.

The rearrangement joins TRBV9 to TRBJ2-7; no firm D call. V lost 1 base and J lost 7, with 18 bases in between. The CDR3 has 15 amino acids. Germline assignment: CDR1 SGDLS and CDR2 YYNGEE. The CDR3 loop is CASSVFPNRPREQYF. The CDR3 nucleotides read TGTGCCAGCAGCGTATTCCCGAACAGACCTCGTGAGCAGTACTTC. The variable domain in full, completed from reference TRBV9 and TRBJ2-7, reads DSGVTQTPKHLITATGQRVTLRCSPRSGDLSVYWYQQSLDQGLQFLIQYYNGEERAKGNILERFSAQQFPDLHSELNLSSLELGDSALYFCASSVFPNRPREQYFGPGTRLTVT.

The gene calls are TRBV10-2 and TRBJ1-1, with 8 bases lining up with TRBD1. The V gene's germline CDR1 is WSHSY and CDR2 SAAADI. With V trimmed by 7 bases and J by 0 bases, 7 bases remained unmatched. The CDR3 has 15 residues. CDR3 loop: CASTTTGAMNTEAFF. DNA for the CDR3: TGCGCCAGCACCACGACAGGGGCGATGAACACTGAAGCTTTCTTT.

The chain carries TRBV7-9 and TRBJ1-4; maybe TRBD1 (5 bases). The V gene lost 9 bases and the J gene lost 8 bases, with 13 bases spanning the gap. Germline lookup yields CDR1 SEHNR and CDR2 FQNEAQ (reference sequence). This CDR3 comprises 12 residues. CDR3: CASEAEGEKLFF. The DNA for the CDR3 is TGTGCCAGTGAGGCTGAGGGGGAAAAACTGTTTTTT.

The CDR3 reads CASSIGTDQPQHF. CDR3 in DNA: TGCGCCAGCAGCATCGGGACAGATCAGCCCCAGCATTTT. The V gene is TRBV5-1, the J gene TRBJ1-5, with 7 positions matching TRBD1. V trimming: 4 bases; J trimming: 5 bases; junction bases outside the gene matches: 3. There are 13 residues in the CDR3. Germline V gene data show CDR1 as SGHRS and CDR2 as YFSETQ.

The chain recombines TRBV6-2 or TRBV6-3 with TRBJ1-2, with a possible D match to TRBD1 (5 bases). The CDR3 is 13 amino acids. Trimming pared 2 bases from V and 5 bases from J, leaving 9 bases between. CDR1 and CDR2 from the germline V gene are MNHEY and SVGEGT. The CDR3, as DNA: TGTGCCAGCAGTTACCCAGACAGATATGGCTACACCTTC. Amino acid sequence: CASSYPDRYGYTF.

The chain links TRBV10-3 to TRBJ1-2; D remains ambiguous. The CDR3 is 18 amino acids. Trimming took off 6 bases at V and 0 bases at J, with 23 bases between the two ends. The germline V gene encodes CDR1 ENHRY and CDR2 SYGVKD. CDR3 amino acids: CAISDDRATSLPNYGYTF. The CDR3 DNA reads TGTGCCATCAGCGACGATAGGGCCACATCCCTTCCTAACTATGGCTACACCTTC.

The rearrangement uses TRBV10-3 and TRBJ1-1; TRBD1 matches at 10 bases. The CDR3 loop spans 14 amino acids. Germline loops: CDR1 ENHRY, CDR2 SYGVKD. After removal of 8 bases from V and 3 bases from J, the junction contained 6 bases not matched to a gene. This CDR3 reads CAIGLGQGDTEAFF. CDR3 coding DNA: TGTGCCATCGGGCTCGGACAGGGGGACACTGAAGCTTTCTTT.

The chain carries TRBV6-5 and TRBJ1-5; D is possibly TRBD1 (5 bases). Trimming cost V 7 bases and J 6 bases, with 16 bases left between them. Germline V lookup: CDR1 MNHEY, CDR2 SVGAGI. CDR3 length: 14 residues. CDR3 region: CASNGAQSGQPQHF. The CDR3 coding sequence is TGTGCCAGCAATGGGGCCCAGAGCGGTCAGCCCCAGCATTTT.

The genes are TRBV7-3 and TRBJ2-1; the D call may be TRBD1 or TRBD2 (6 bases each). Germline V gene lookup returns CDR1 SGHTA and CDR2 FQGTGA. V dropped 5 bases and J dropped 1 base, with 15 bases sitting between them. The CDR3 length is 16 residues. The CDR3 DNA is TGTGCCAGCAGCCCTCAGGAGGGGGTGTCCTACAATGAGCAGTTCTTC. Protein: CASSPQEGVSYNEQFF.

The chain recombines TRBV27 with TRBJ2-7; D is unresolved. The CDR3 loop spans 13 amino acids. Per germline, CDR1 MNHEY and CDR2 SMNVEV (reference sequence). The V end was cut by 4 bases, the J end by 2 bases, with 9 bases between. The CDR3 sequence is CASSSQGPYEQYF. In DNA, the CDR3 is TGTGCCAGCAGTTCCCAAGGGCCCTACGAGCAGTACTTC.

This chain joins TRBV28 and TRBJ2-6; 10 bases match TRBD1. Germline-derived CDR1 and CDR2 are MDHEN and SYDVKM. V shed 3 bases and J 10 bases; nucleotides not matched to a gene: 3. The CDR3 is made up of 14 amino acids. CDR3 sequence (DNA): TGTGCCAGCAGTTTCTTGGGACAGGGGAACGTCCTGACTTTC. Protein product: CASSFLGQGNVLTF.

The V and J genes are TRBV6-2 or TRBV6-3 and TRBJ1-1; 7 bases are a match to TRBD1. In germline, CDR1 is MNHEY, CDR2 SVGEGT. CDR3 length: 14 residues. The V gene end was trimmed by 6 bases and the J gene end by 0 bases; junction bases not matched to a gene: 4. The CDR3 DNA sequence: TGTGCCAGCAGCGGGGGACAGCTGAACACTGAAGCTTTCTTT. Translating it yields CASSGGQLNTEAFF.

This CDR3 reads CASSDFWRPRIRQPQHF. The CDR3 DNA reads as TGTGCCAGCAGTGATTTTTGGCGGCCCAGAATACGACAGCCCCAGCATTTT. This chain joins TRBV2 and TRBJ1-5, with unresolved D. The ends were cut back, 3 bases at V and 7 bases at J, with 22 bases in the middle. The CDR3 sequence is 17 residues long. CDR1 SNHLY and CDR2 FYNNEI come from the germline V gene.

The chain joins TRBV5-1 to TRBJ1-4, with D unclear. Looked up from germline, CDR1 is SGHRS and CDR2 is YFSETQ. CDR3 length: 14 residues. V gave up 0 bases and J gave up 4 bases, with 7 bases separating them. CDR3 protein: CASSLVGSNEKLFF. The CDR3 coding sequence is TGCGCCAGCAGCTTGGTTGGGAGTAATGAAAAACTGTTTTTT.

Only one count was recorded for this clone. The V and J genes are TRBV5-6 and TRBJ1-4; tentative D call: TRBD1 (5 bases). Germline loops: CDR1 SGHDT, CDR2 YYEEEE. The CDR3 is 16 residues long. V was shortened by 0 bases and J by 8 bases, with 17 bases between the two germline ends. The CDR3 DNA follows: TGTGCCAGCAGCTTGGGGGGGACCCGTCGAAGGGAAAAACTGTTTTTT. Its translation: CASSLGGTRRREKLFF.

V usage is TRBV7-9 and J usage is TRBJ1-5, with D perhaps matching TRBD1 (5 bases). This CDR3 is 16 amino acids long. Trimming shortened V by 2 bases and J by 0 bases, and 11 bases separated the two germline ends. The germline gives CDR1 SEHNR, CDR2 FQNEAQ (reference sequence). CDR3 DNA: TGTGCCAGCAGCTTAACCCCAGGGAATAGCAATCAGCCCCAGCATTTT. Amino acids: CASSLTPGNSNQPQHF.

V usage is TRBV29-1 and J usage is TRBJ2-7, with unresolved D. The V end was cut by 4 bases, the J end by 0 bases, with 7 bases between. The germline CDR1 and CDR2 sequences are SQVTM and ANQGSEA. This CDR3 contains 12 residues. This CDR3 reads CSVGHISYEQYF. The CDR3, as DNA: TGCAGCGTTGGACACATCTCCTACGAGCAGTACTTC.

This clone was seen only once. The gene calls are TRBV19 and TRBJ2-5; D unresolved. The CDR3 contains 13 residues. The V gene lost 8 bases and the J gene lost 4 bases, with 14 bases spanning the gap. In germline, CDR1 is LNHDA, CDR2 SQIVND (reference sequence). The DNA of the CDR3 is TGTGCCAGTTCCAATCGAGTAGGAGAGACCCAGTACTTC. The encoded protein is CASSNRVGETQYF. Using reference TRBV19 and TRBJ2-5 for the parts outside the CDR3, the full variable domain is DGGITQSPKYLFRKEGQNVTLSCEQNLNHDAMYWYRQDPGQGLRLIYYSQIVNDFQKGDIAEGYSVSREKKESFPLTVTSAQKNPTAFYLCASSNRVGETQYFGPGTRLLVL.

The V and J genes are TRBV5-1 and TRBJ2-3, with D possibly matching TRBD1 (6 bases). V was shortened by 4 bases and J by 6 bases, with 9 bases between the two germline ends. The CDR3 has 12 residues. Germline lookup yields CDR1 SGHRS and CDR2 YFSETQ. CDR3 protein: CASSNREDTQYF. In nucleotides, the CDR3 is TGCGCCAGCAGCAACAGGGAGGATACGCAGTATTTT.

This clone occurred once. V usage is TRBV19 and J usage is TRBJ2-3; possibly TRBD2 for D (5 bases). Germline V gene sequence: CDR1 LNHDA, CDR2 SQIVND (reference sequence). This CDR3 is built from 18 residues. V lost 3 bases to trimming and J lost 6 bases, with 25 bases between them. The CDR3: CASSMTAGGSPGTDTQYF. CDR3 bases: TGTGCCAGTAGTATGACGGCCGGCGGCAGCCCGGGAACGGATACGCAGTATTTT.

The J gene is TRBJ2-2, the V gene TRBV25-1; D possibly corresponds to TRBD2 (7 bases). CDR3 length equals 16 residues. Trimming took off 0 bases at V and 6 bases at J, with 14 bases between the two ends. Germline assignment: CDR1 MGHDK and CDR2 SYGVNS. The CDR3 DNA sequence: TGTGCCAGCAGTGAATATATGGCGGGGGCGTCCGGGGAGCTGTTTTTT. It yields the protein CASSEYMAGASGELFF. The whole variable domain, filled in from reference TRBV25-1 and TRBJ2-2, reads EADIYQTPRYLVIGTGKKITLECSQTMGHDKMYWYQQDPGMELHLIHYSYGVNSTEKGDLSSESTVSRIRTEHFPLTLESARPSHTSQYLCASSEYMAGASGELFFGEGSRLTVL.

CDR3 DNA: TGCAGCGTTGATCGGGGAGACTATGGCTACACCTTC. Protein product: CSVDRGDYGYTF. The rearrangement joins TRBV29-1 to TRBJ1-2; no clear D gene. The CDR3 is made up of 12 amino acids. Trimming pared 3 bases from V and 3 bases from J, leaving 8 bases between. Germline loops: CDR1 SQVTM, CDR2 ANQGSEA. Supplemented by reference TRBV29-1 and TRBJ1-2, the full variable domain reads SAVISQKPSRDICQRGTSLTIQCQVDSQVTMMFWYRQQPGQSLTLIATANQGSEATYESGFVIDKFPISRPNLTFSTLTVSNMSPEDSSIYLCSVDRGDYGYTFGSGTRLTVV.

This clone was seen only once. The V gene is TRBV4-3, the J gene TRBJ1-1; D not resolved. The ends were cut back, 0 bases at V and 0 bases at J, with 8 bases in the middle. Germline V gene data show CDR1 as LGHNA and CDR2 as YSLEER. This CDR3 spans 15 amino acids. The DNA for the CDR3 is TGCGCCAGCAGCCAAGAGGGAAGCCTGAACACTGAAGCTTTCTTT. Its translation is CASSQEGSLNTEAFF.

This clone has only one observation. The rearrangement joins TRBV19 to TRBJ2-7; 7 nucleotides line up with TRBD1. Germline V CDR1 and CDR2: LNHDA, SQIVND (reference sequence). The CDR3 runs to 15 residues. V was pared by 5 bases and J by 4 bases, with 11 bases of the junction left unmatched. The CDR3 DNA reads as TGTGCCAGTAGTGGCCGGGACAGTATGGTTTACGAGCAGTACTTC. It translates to CASSGRDSMVYEQYF.

This clone appeared once. This chain uses TRBV9 with TRBJ1-4; D gene ambiguous. From germline, CDR1 is SGDLS and CDR2 YYNGEE. Trimming pared 0 bases from V and 7 bases from J, leaving 13 bases between. The CDR3 loop spans 15 amino acids. CDR3 nucleotides: TGTGCCAGCAGCGTAGCATCGGGTTATAGTGAAAAACTGTTTTTT. This codes for CASSVASGYSEKLFF. The entire variable domain, with the rest obtained from reference TRBV9 and TRBJ1-4, is as follows: DSGVTQTPKHLITATGQRVTLRCSPRSGDLSVYWYQQSLDQGLQFLIQYYNGEERAKGNILERFSAQQFPDLHSELNLSSLELGDSALYFCASSVASGYSEKLFFGSGTQLSVL.

This chain links TRBV5-4 with TRBJ2-7; 8 bases fit TRBD1. J was trimmed by 4 bases and V by 4 bases; bases with no gene match: 4. Germline loops: CDR1 SGHNT, CDR2 YYREEE (reference sequence). The CDR3 covers 13 residues. CDR3 amino acids: CASSTDRAYEQYF. CDR3 bases: TGTGCCAGCAGCACGGACAGGGCTTACGAGCAGTACTTC. The whole variable domain, remainder taken from reference TRBV5-4 and TRBJ2-7, is ETGVTQSPTHLIKTRGQQVTLRCSSQSGHNTVSWYQQALGQGPQFIFQYYREEENGRGNFPPRFSGLQFPNYSSELNVNALELDDSALYLCASSTDRAYEQYFGPGTRLTVT.

V and J are TRBV7-8 and TRBJ2-5; 8 nucleotides align to TRBD1. Trimming took 6 bases from V and 5 from J; bases not matched to a gene: 5. This CDR3 has 13 amino acids. Germline CDR1 reads SGHVS; CDR2 reads FQNEAQ. Here the CDR3 reads CASSYRQGETQYF. DNA for the CDR3: TGTGCCAGCAGTTATAGACAGGGGGAGACCCAGTACTTC.

The rearrangement joins TRBV9 to TRBJ1-3; D remains ambiguous. V was clipped by 2 bases and J by 0 bases, with 15 bases between them. Germline assignment: CDR1 SGDLS and CDR2 YYNGEE. The CDR3 is 17 residues long. The CDR3 bases are TGTGCCAGCAGCGTCGAATTGGGAGGGTACTCTGGAAACACCATATATTTT. It yields the protein CASSVELGGYSGNTIYF. The whole variable domain, filled in from reference TRBV9 and TRBJ1-3, reads DSGVTQTPKHLITATGQRVTLRCSPRSGDLSVYWYQQSLDQGLQFLIQYYNGEERAKGNILERFSAQQFPDLHSELNLSSLELGDSALYFCASSVELGGYSGNTIYFGEGSWLTVV.

The rearrangement uses TRBV19 and TRBJ2-1; 8 nucleotides align to TRBD2. Per the germline V gene, CDR1 is LNHDA and CDR2 is SQIVND (reference sequence). This CDR3 comprises 13 residues. J lost 2 bases, V lost 10 bases, and 4 bases had no gene match. This CDR3 reads CATQLAAYNEQFF. CDR3 in DNA: TGTGCCACCCAACTAGCGGCCTACAATGAGCAGTTCTTC. Based on the CDR3 plus reference TRBV19 and TRBJ2-1, the full variable domain is DGGITQSPKYLFRKEGQNVTLSCEQNLNHDAMYWYRQDPGQGLRLIYYSQIVNDFQKGDIAEGYSVSREKKESFPLTVTSAQKNPTAFYLCATQLAAYNEQFFGPGTRLTVL.

The CDR3 is CASSLTGKGDTEAFF. The CDR3, as DNA: TGCGCCAGCAGCTTGACGGGTAAGGGTGACACTGAAGCTTTCTTT. V and J are TRBV5-1 and TRBJ1-1; D call uncertain. With 1 base removed from V and 3 bases from J, the gap between germline ends came to 13 bases. CDR3 length: 15 residues. The V gene's germline CDR1 is SGHRS and CDR2 YFSETQ.